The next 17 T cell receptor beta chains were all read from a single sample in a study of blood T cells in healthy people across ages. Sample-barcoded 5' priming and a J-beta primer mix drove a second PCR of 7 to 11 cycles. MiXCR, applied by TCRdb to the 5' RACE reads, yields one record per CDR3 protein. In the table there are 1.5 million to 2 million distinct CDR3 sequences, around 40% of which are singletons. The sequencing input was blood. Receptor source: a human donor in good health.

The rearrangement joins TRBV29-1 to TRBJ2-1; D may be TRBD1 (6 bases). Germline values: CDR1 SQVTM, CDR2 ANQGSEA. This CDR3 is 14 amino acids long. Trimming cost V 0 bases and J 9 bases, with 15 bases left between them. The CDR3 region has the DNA TGCAGCGTTGAAGACAGGGGACGGGAATGTGAGCAGTTCTTC. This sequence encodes CSVEDRGRECEQFF.

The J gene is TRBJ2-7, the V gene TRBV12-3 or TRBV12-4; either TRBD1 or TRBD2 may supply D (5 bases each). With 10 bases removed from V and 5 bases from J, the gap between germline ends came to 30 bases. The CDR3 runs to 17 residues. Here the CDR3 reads CAIPLFSRPGPYHEQYF. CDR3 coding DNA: TGTGCCATCCCCTTATTTAGCCGACCGGGACCCTACCACGAGCAGTACTTC.

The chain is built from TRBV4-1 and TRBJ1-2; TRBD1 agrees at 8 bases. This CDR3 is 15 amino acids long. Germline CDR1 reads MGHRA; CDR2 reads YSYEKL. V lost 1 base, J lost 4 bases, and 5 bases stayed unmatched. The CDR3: CASSQVSGTGYGYTF. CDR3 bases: TGCGCCAGCAGCCAAGTCTCCGGGACAGGCTATGGCTACACCTTC.

CDR3 protein: CASSQDVKDWGTEAFF. CDR3 coding DNA: TGTGCCAGCAGCCAAGACGTCAAGGACTGGGGCACTGAAGCTTTCTTT. The J gene is TRBJ1-1, the V gene TRBV4-2, with D unresolved. The CDR3 extends over 16 amino acids. Germline V gene data show CDR1 as LGHNA and CDR2 as YNFKEQ. V lost 0 bases to trimming and J lost 4 bases, with 15 bases between them.

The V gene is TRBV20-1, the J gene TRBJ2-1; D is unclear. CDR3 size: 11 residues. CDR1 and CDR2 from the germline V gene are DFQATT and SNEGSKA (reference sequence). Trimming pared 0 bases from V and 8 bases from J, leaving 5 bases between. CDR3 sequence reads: CSARDQHEQFF. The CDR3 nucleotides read TGCAGTGCTAGAGATCAGCATGAGCAGTTCTTC.

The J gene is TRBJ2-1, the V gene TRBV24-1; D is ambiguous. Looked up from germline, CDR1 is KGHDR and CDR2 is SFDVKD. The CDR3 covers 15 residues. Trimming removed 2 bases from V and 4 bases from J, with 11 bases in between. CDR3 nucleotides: TGTGCCACCAGTGATTCCGGGCAGCTATACAATGAGCAGTTCTTC. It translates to CATSDSGQLYNEQFF.

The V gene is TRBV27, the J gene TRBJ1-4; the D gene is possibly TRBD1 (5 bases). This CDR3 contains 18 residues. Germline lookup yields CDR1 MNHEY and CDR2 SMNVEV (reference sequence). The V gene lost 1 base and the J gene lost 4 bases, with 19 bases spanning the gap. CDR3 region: CASSLYVVGAALNEKLFF. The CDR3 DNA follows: TGTGCCAGCAGTTTATATGTTGTCGGGGCCGCCCTTAATGAAAAACTGTTTTTT.

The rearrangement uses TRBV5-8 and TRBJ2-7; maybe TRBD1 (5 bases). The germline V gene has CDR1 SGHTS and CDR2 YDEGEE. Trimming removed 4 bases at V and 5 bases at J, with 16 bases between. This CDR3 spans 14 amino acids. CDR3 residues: CASSAPWGGHEQYF. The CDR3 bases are TGTGCCAGCAGCGCCCCGTGGGGCGGTCACGAGCAGTACTTC. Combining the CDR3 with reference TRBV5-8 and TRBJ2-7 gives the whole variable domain EAGVTQSPTHLIKTRGQQATLRCSPISGHTSVYWYQQALGLGLQFLLWYDEGEERNRGNFPPRFSGRQFPNYSSELNVNALELEDSALYLCASSAPWGGHEQYFGPGTRLTVT.

The CDR3 DNA is TGTGCCAGCAGCTTAGCGGGGACAGGGGGATGGGATACGCAGTATTTT. Translated: CASSLAGTGGWDTQYF. This chain uses TRBV7-2 with TRBJ2-3; 11 nucleotides agree with TRBD1. CDR3 length equals 16 residues. The V gene end was trimmed by 0 bases and the J gene end by 6 bases; junction bases not matched to a gene: 5. Germline values: CDR1 SGHTA, CDR2 FQGNSA.

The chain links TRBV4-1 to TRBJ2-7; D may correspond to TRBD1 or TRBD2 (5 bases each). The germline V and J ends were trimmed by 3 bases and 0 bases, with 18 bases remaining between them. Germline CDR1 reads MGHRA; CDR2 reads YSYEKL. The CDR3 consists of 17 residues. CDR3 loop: CASSQGTVRWSSYEQYF. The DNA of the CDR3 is TGCGCCAGCAGCCAGGGGACGGTAAGATGGAGCTCCTACGAGCAGTACTTC.

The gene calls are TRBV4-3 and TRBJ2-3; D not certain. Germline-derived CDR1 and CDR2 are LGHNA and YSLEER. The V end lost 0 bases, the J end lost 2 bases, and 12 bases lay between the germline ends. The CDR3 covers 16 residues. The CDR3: CASSQDGEPNTDTQYF. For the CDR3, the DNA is TGCGCCAGCAGCCAAGATGGCGAACCTAACACAGATACGCAGTATTTT.

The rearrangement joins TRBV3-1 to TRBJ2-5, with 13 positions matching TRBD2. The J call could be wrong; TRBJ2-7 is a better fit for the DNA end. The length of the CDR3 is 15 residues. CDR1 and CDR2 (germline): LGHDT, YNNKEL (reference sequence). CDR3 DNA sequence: TGTGCCAGCAGCCAAGGGGGACTAGCGGGGATCGAGCAGTACTTC. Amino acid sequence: CASSQGGLAGIEQYF.

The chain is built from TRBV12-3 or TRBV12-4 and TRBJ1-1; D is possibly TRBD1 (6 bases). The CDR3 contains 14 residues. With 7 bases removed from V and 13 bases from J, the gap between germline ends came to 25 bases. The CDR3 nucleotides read TGTGCCAGCACTCACCGGGACATGAGAAGCAAGGATTTCTTT. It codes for CASTHRDMRSKDFF.

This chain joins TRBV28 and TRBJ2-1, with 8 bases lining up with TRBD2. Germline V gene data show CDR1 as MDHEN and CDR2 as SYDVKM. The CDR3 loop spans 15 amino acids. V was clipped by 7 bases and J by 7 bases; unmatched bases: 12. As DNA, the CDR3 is TGTGCCAGCAATTCCACGGGGGGGCCCCGGAATGAGCAGTTCTTC. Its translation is CASNSTGGPRNEQFF.

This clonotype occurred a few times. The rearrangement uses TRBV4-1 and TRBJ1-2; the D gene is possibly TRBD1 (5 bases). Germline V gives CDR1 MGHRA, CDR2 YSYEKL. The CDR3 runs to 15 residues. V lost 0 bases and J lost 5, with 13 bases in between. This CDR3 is CASSQDPKGWYGYTF. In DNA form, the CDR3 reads TGCGCCAGCAGCCAAGACCCCAAGGGGTGGTATGGCTACACCTTC.

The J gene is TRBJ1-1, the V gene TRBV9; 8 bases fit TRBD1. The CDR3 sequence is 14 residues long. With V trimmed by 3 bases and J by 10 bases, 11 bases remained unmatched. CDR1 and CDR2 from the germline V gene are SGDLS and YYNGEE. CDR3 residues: CASSESTGVVGAFF. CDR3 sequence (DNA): TGTGCCAGCAGCGAGTCGACAGGGGTAGTAGGAGCTTTCTTT.

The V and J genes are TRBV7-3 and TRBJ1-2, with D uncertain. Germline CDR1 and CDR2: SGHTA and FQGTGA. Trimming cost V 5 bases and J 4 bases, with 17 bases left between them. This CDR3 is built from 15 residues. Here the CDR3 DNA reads TGTGCCAGCAGCCGAGAACCGGACGGAACCTATGGCTACACCTTC. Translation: CASSREPDGTYGYTF.